These 25 T cell receptor beta chains came from one sample sequenced in a study of CD8+ T cells in alopecia areata. After isolation, RNA underwent reverse transcription to generate cDNA as the sequencing template. Sequencing used immunoSEQ multiplex PCR; TCRdb keeps in-frame clones, though not all of them. The sample records some 80,000 clones, about 71% being singletons. Noted treatment: oral pan-JAK inhibitor, 5-10 mg twice daily. The sequencing used CD8+ T cells sorted from blood, collected at week 24, from a patient treated with tofacitinib. These receptors were taken from a human donor with alopecia areata.

Only a few counts were recorded for this clone. J is TRBJ2-2 and V is TRBV7-8, with TRBD2 matching over 9 bases. V dropped 4 bases and J dropped 3; count of bases not matched to a gene: 12. This CDR3 comprises 18 residues. The germline gives CDR1 SGHVS, CDR2 FQNEAQ. CDR3: CASSSYPSGAWDTGELFF. The CDR3 DNA is TGTGCCAGCAGCTCTTACCCTAGCGGGGCCTGGGACACCGGGGAGCTGTTTTTT.

This clone occurred a few times. The chain carries TRBV4-1 and TRBJ1-4; 9 bases agree with TRBD1. Germline CDR1 is MGHRA and CDR2 is YSYEKL. This CDR3 has 20 amino acids. The J segment lost 8 bases and the V segment lost 0 bases, leaving 19 bases of the junction unmatched. The CDR3 region has the DNA TGCGCCAGCAGCCAAGATCGTCCCCGGACAGGGGCAGGTACCGAGGAAAAACTGTTTTTT. It encodes CASSQDRPRTGAGTEEKLFF.

V and J are TRBV30 and TRBJ2-1, with 8 bases identical to TRBD2. Germline CDR1 GTSNPN, CDR2 SVGIG (reference sequence). CDR3 length: 15 residues. The ends lost 4 bases at V and 9 bases at J; junction bases unmatched: 14. CDR3 nucleotides: TGTGCCTGGAATCTTGGGACTAGTTCTTTGGGTGAGCAGTTCTTC. It is translated as CAWNLGTSSLGEQFF.

This chain uses TRBV7-9 with TRBJ2-7; D uncertain. There are 13 residues in the CDR3. Trimming removed 4 bases from V and 2 bases from J, with 9 bases in between. Germline loops: CDR1 SEHNR, CDR2 FQNEAQ (reference sequence). CDR3 sequence reads: CASSYAATYEQYF. CDR3 coding DNA: TGTGCCAGCAGCTATGCGGCCACCTACGAGCAGTACTTC.

In this sample, this clone turned up once. The rearrangement joins TRBV5-1 to TRBJ1-1; D unresolved. Trimming took 4 bases from V and 4 from J, leaving 14 bases between them. The CDR3 extends over 14 amino acids. CDR1 and CDR2 (germline): SGHRS, YFSETQ. The CDR3 spells CASSRTRDFTEAFF. Written as DNA, the CDR3 is TGCGCCAGCAGCCGAACACGGGATTTCACTGAAGCTTTCTTT.

Only a few counts were recorded for this clone. Other DNA sequences in the sample encode the same CDR3. The genes are TRBV2 and TRBJ2-1; D is unresolved. The germline V and J ends were trimmed by 7 bases and 5 bases, with 6 bases remaining between them. CDR1 and CDR2 (germline): SNHLY, FYNNEI. CDR3 length equals 11 residues. This CDR3 is CASTRNNEQFF. CDR3 nucleotide sequence: TGTGCCAGCACGAGAAACAATGAGCAGTTCTTC.

This clone was detected a few times. V is TRBV5-8 and J is TRBJ2-1; 8 positions match TRBD1. Germline assignment: CDR1 SGHTS and CDR2 YDEGEE. The CDR3 is 14 residues long. V dropped 4 bases and J dropped 8; count of bases not matched to a gene: 8. The CDR3 DNA follows: TGTGCCAGCAGCAGGACAGGGTTCGGGGATGAGCAGTTCTTC. This translates into CASSRTGFGDEQFF.

This chain joins TRBV5-6 and TRBJ2-5; 10 bases fit TRBD1. V shed 4 bases and J 5 bases; nucleotides not matched to a gene: 8. Germline assignment: CDR1 SGHDT and CDR2 YYEEEE. This CDR3 comprises 15 residues. The CDR3 is CASSRGQGIWETQYF. The CDR3 nucleotides read TGTGCCAGCAGCAGGGGACAGGGGATCTGGGAGACCCAGTACTTC.

This clone was detected a few times. This rearrangement joins TRBV27 to TRBJ2-7, with 7 positions matching TRBD1. J lost 2 bases, V lost 3 bases, and 4 bases had no gene match. This CDR3 region has 14 residues. CDR1 is MNHEY, CDR2 SMNVEV, per germline (reference sequence). CDR3 in DNA: TGTGCCAGCAGTTTCAAGGGGGCTGCCTACGAGCAGTACTTC. This translates into CASSFKGAAYEQYF.

V is TRBV10-3 and J is TRBJ2-7; 14 positions agree with TRBD2. Trimming took 0 bases from V and 5 from J; bases not matched to a gene: 12. There are 19 residues in the CDR3. Germline V gene data show CDR1 as ENHRY and CDR2 as SYGVKD. CDR3 protein: CAISESRGTSGRSVNEQYF. CDR3 DNA: TGTGCCATCAGTGAGTCAAGAGGGACTAGCGGGAGATCTGTTAACGAGCAGTACTTC.

This chain joins TRBV7-2 and TRBJ1-2; TRBD1 matches at 7 bases. CDR1 and CDR2 (germline): SGHTA, FQGNSA. The junction had 11 bases not matched to a gene; V was cut back by 2 bases and J by 8 bases. The CDR3 totals 15 residues. The CDR3 coding sequence is TGTGCCAGCAGCTTATTCTCCTTCACAGGGGAAGGCTACACCTTC. Its protein product is CASSLFSFTGEGYTF.

CDR3 nucleotide sequence: TGTGCCAGTAGTATAGACGTCCGGGACGCCCCAGCTCCCGCCGGGGAGCTGTTTTTT. The encoded protein is CASSIDVRDAPAPAGELFF. This chain connects TRBV19 to TRBJ2-2; D could derive from TRBD1 or TRBD2 (5 bases each). CDR1 and CDR2 (germline): LNHDA, SQIVND (reference sequence). V was pared by 0 bases and J by 6 bases, with 23 bases between. The length of the CDR3 is 19 residues.

V and J are TRBV7-9 and TRBJ2-5, with TRBD2 matching 12 bases. Germline V lookup: CDR1 SEHNR, CDR2 FQNEAQ (reference sequence). This CDR3 has 15 amino acids. Trimming took 3 bases from V and 2 from J; bases not matched to a gene: 1. The CDR3 spells CASSLGTSGQETQYF. For the CDR3, the DNA is TGTGCCAGCAGCTTGGGGACTAGCGGGCAAGAGACCCAGTACTTC. Using reference TRBV7-9 and TRBJ2-5 for the parts outside the CDR3, the full variable domain is DTGVSQNPRHKITKRGQNVTFRCDPISEHNRLYWYRQTLGQGPEFLTYFQNEAQLEKSRLLSDRFSAERPKGSFSTLEIQRTEQGDSAMYLCASSLGTSGQETQYFGPGTRLLVL.

The rearrangement uses TRBV5-6 and TRBJ2-1, with D maybe TRBD2 (7 bases). Germline CDR1 SGHDT, CDR2 YYEEEE. CDR3 length: 14 residues. Deletions cut 0 bases from V and 9 bases from J, with 13 bases between. The CDR3 loop is CASSLGRGAGEQFF. For the CDR3, the DNA is TGTGCCAGCAGCTTGGGACGGGGGGCAGGTGAGCAGTTCTTC.

The rearrangement links TRBV9 to TRBJ2-7; TRBD2 agrees at 9 bases. J gave up 5 bases and V 3 bases, and 12 bases lay outside the gene matches. This CDR3 is 16 amino acids long. The germline V gene has CDR1 SGDLS and CDR2 YYNGEE. The DNA for the CDR3 is TGTGCCAGCAGCGCTAGGTTAGCGGGAGTATTCGACGAGCAGTACTTC. It translates to CASSARLAGVFDEQYF.

The chain recombines TRBV9 with TRBJ1-2; D unclear. In germline, CDR1 is SGDLS, CDR2 YYNGEE. The V end lost 3 bases, the J end lost 4 bases, and 7 bases lay between the germline ends. CDR3 length equals 12 residues. CDR3 residues: CASSGVGYGYTF. In DNA form, the CDR3 reads TGTGCCAGCAGCGGGGTGGGCTATGGCTACACCTTC. Based on the CDR3 plus reference TRBV9 and TRBJ1-2, the full variable domain is DSGVTQTPKHLITATGQRVTLRCSPRSGDLSVYWYQQSLDQGLQFLIQYYNGEERAKGNILERFSAQQFPDLHSELNLSSLELGDSALYFCASSGVGYGYTFGSGTRLTVV.

This clone was seen a single time. The chain carries TRBV4-1 and TRBJ2-7, with 11 bases lining up with TRBD2. The CDR3 length is 15 residues. The V gene end was trimmed by 2 bases and the J gene end by 2 bases; junction bases not matched to a gene: 2. Germline CDR1 reads MGHRA; CDR2 reads YSYEKL. The CDR3 here is CASSQHSGGAYEQYF. The CDR3 nucleotides are TGCGCCAGCAGCCAACATAGCGGGGGGGCCTACGAGCAGTACTTC.

The chain uses TRBV5-1 and TRBJ1-5; perhaps TRBD1 as D (5 bases). The CDR3 consists of 16 residues. Trimming took off 4 bases at V and 4 bases at J, with 18 bases between the two ends. Per germline, CDR1 SGHRS and CDR2 YFSETQ. The CDR3 DNA follows: TGCGCCAGCAGCCGACCAACCTCAGGGTATAATCAGCCCCAGCATTTT. It yields the protein CASSRPTSGYNQPQHF.

The chain carries TRBV5-1 and TRBJ2-1; D may correspond to TRBD1 or TRBD2 (5 bases each). This CDR3 spans 15 amino acids. V shed 4 bases and J shed 1 base, with 12 bases lying between them. The germline gives CDR1 SGHRS, CDR2 YFSETQ. CDR3 nucleotide sequence: TGCGCCAGCAGCGGGACCGTCAGATCCTACAATGAGCAGTTCTTC. This sequence encodes CASSGTVRSYNEQFF.

The chain recombines TRBV29-1 with TRBJ2-5; the D is unclear. The CDR3 length is 10 residues. Per the germline V gene, CDR1 is SQVTM and CDR2 is ANQGSEA. Trimming cost V 4 bases and J 3 bases, with 3 bases left between them. This chain's CDR3 is CSVVKETQYF. The DNA of the CDR3 is TGCAGCGTTGTGAAAGAGACCCAGTACTTC.

The genes are TRBV7-2 and TRBJ2-7, with 11 bases lining up with TRBD2. Germline trimming cut 0 bases from V and 3 bases from J; bases unmatched to any gene: 7. CDR3 length: 17 amino acids. CDR1 is SGHTA, CDR2 FQGNSA, per germline. The CDR3 is CASSLARLAGQHYEQYF. CDR3 sequence (DNA): TGTGCCAGCAGCTTAGCCCGACTAGCGGGACAACACTACGAGCAGTACTTC. Supplemented by reference TRBV7-2 and TRBJ2-7, the full variable domain reads GAGVSQSPSNKVTEKGKDVELRCDPISGHTALYWYRQSLGQGLEFLIYFQGNSAPDKSGLPSDRFSAERTGGSVSTLTIQRTQQEDSAVYLCASSLARLAGQHYEQYFGPGTRLTVT.

The chain has TRBV7-9 and TRBJ1-1; D gene unclear. The CDR3 runs to 14 residues. The germline V gene encodes CDR1 SEHNR and CDR2 FQNEAQ (reference sequence). V was clipped by 5 bases and J by 1 base, with 11 bases between them. CDR3 protein: CASSPHNRNTEAFF. In DNA, the CDR3 is TGTGCCAGCAGCCCCCATAACAGGAACACTGAAGCTTTCTTT. The full variable domain, its missing parts supplied by reference TRBV7-9 and TRBJ1-1, is DTGVSQNPRHKITKRGQNVTFRCDPISEHNRLYWYRQTLGQGPEFLTYFQNEAQLEKSRLLSDRFSAERPKGSFSTLEIQRTEQGDSAMYLCASSPHNRNTEAFFGQGTRLTVV.

This chain joins TRBV30 and TRBJ2-1; TRBD2 matches at 11 bases. After removal of 5 bases from V and 1 base from J, the junction contained 1 base not matched to a gene. CDR3 size: 14 residues. Germline loops: CDR1 GTSNPN, CDR2 SVGIG (reference sequence). CDR3 DNA: TGTGCCTGGGGGACTAGCGGTTCCTACAATGAGCAGTTCTTC. This translates into CAWGTSGSYNEQFF.

Only a few counts were recorded for this clone. V and J are TRBV7-9 and TRBJ2-6; D unclear. V was trimmed by 5 bases and J by 2 bases, leaving 19 bases between them. Germline V lookup: CDR1 SEHNR, CDR2 FQNEAQ (reference sequence). This CDR3 comprises 18 residues. CDR3 nucleotides: TGTGCCAGCAGCCCCTCGAGATTAGACAAAGCTGGGGCCAACGTCCTGACTTTC. Its protein is CASSPSRLDKAGANVLTF.

V and J are TRBV5-1 and TRBJ1-6; the D is unclear. Germline assignment: CDR1 SGHRS and CDR2 YFSETQ. Trimming removed 3 bases at V and 6 bases at J, with 13 bases between. The CDR3 has 15 amino acids. CDR3 in DNA: TGCGCCAGCAGCTCCTCTTTGGCGCCTAATTCACCCCTCCACTTT. This encodes CASSSSLAPNSPLHF.